The 25 T cell receptor beta chains reported below all come from one sample, sequenced in a study of shared clonotypes between healthy human individuals. TCRdb's table, derived via immunoSEQ multiplex PCR, lists solely in-frame clones and lacks some. The sample includes hundreds of thousands of clones, 74% of them seen just once. The sequencing sample was made of memory CD4+ T cells sorted from blood. Subset given: CD45RA-negative fraction. These receptor sequences come from a woman aged 25-40 years in good health.

The chain combines TRBV7-9 with TRBJ2-7, with D possibly being TRBD1 (6 bases). Germline V gives CDR1 SEHNR, CDR2 FQNEAQ (reference sequence). The ends were cut back, 2 bases at V and 1 base at J, with 12 bases in the middle. This CDR3 contains 15 residues. CDR3: CASSLYSTGSYEQYF. CDR3 coding DNA: TGTGCCAGCAGCTTATACTCGACAGGTTCCTACGAGCAGTACTTC.

The rearrangement uses TRBV28 and TRBJ2-2, with 13 nucleotides matching TRBD2. The CDR3 consists of 18 residues. CDR1 and CDR2 (germline): MDHEN, SYDVKM. V was clipped by 5 bases and J by 0 bases; unmatched bases: 6. CDR3 in DNA: TGTGCCAGCAGTACCCATGGGACTAGCGGGGCGAACACCGGGGAGCTGTTTTTT. Amino acid sequence: CASSTHGTSGANTGELFF.

V usage is TRBV11-2 and J usage is TRBJ2-7; TRBD1 might be the D (5 bases). V lost 5 bases, J lost 2 bases, and 16 bases lay in between. This CDR3 is built from 15 residues. CDR1 is SGHAT and CDR2 is FQNNGV in the germline V gene. This CDR3 reads CASSETDSGPYEQYF. The CDR3, as DNA: TGTGCCAGCAGCGAAACTGACAGTGGCCCCTACGAGCAGTACTTC. Based on the CDR3 plus reference TRBV11-2 and TRBJ2-7, the full variable domain is EAGVAQSPRYKIIEKRQSVAFWCNPISGHATLYWYQQILGQGPKLLIQFQNNGVVDDSQLPKDRFSAERLKGVDSTLKIQPAKLEDSAVYLCASSETDSGPYEQYFGPGTRLTVT.

The chain uses TRBV7-9 and TRBJ2-1; D uncertain. V was clipped by 6 bases and J by 10 bases, with 16 bases between them. Germline lookup yields CDR1 SEHNR and CDR2 FQNEAQ (reference sequence). CDR3 size: 13 residues. In DNA form, the CDR3 reads TGTGCCAGCAGACGTGACTTTGCCGGGGAGCAGTTCTTC. This codes for CASRRDFAGEQFF.

This rearrangement joins TRBV5-1 to TRBJ2-5; 11 nucleotides match TRBD1. The CDR3 consists of 16 residues. Germline values: CDR1 SGHRS, CDR2 YFSETQ. The ends lost 4 bases at V and 1 base at J; junction bases unmatched: 6. CDR3 sequence: CASSPWDRGAQETQYF. The CDR3 nucleotides are TGCGCCAGCAGCCCGTGGGACAGGGGGGCCCAAGAGACCCAGTACTTC.

The rearrangement joins TRBV29-1 to TRBJ1-3; D is unresolved. V was shortened by 4 bases and J by 0 bases, with 13 bases between the two germline ends. CDR1 and CDR2 (germline): SQVTM, ANQGSEA. The CDR3 is 15 residues long. CDR3 DNA: TGCAGCGTTGGCGGCGGCGCAGACTCTGGAAACACCATATATTTT. Protein: CSVGGGADSGNTIYF.

This clone was picked up one time. The chain has TRBV28 and TRBJ2-1, with D unresolved. V was trimmed by 6 bases and J by 11 bases, leaving 11 bases between them. The length of the CDR3 is 11 residues. Germline V gene sequence: CDR1 MDHEN, CDR2 SYDVKM. The CDR3 protein is CASRGSHKQFF. DNA of the CDR3: TGTGCCAGCAGAGGGTCGCATAAGCAGTTCTTC.

This clone was found once. V gene TRBV15 combines with J gene TRBJ1-1; 7 nucleotides align to TRBD1. Germline V CDR1 and CDR2: LNHNV, YYDKDF (reference sequence). The trim removed 5 bases at V and 9 bases at J, leaving 12 bases unmatched. The CDR3 runs 14 residues. The CDR3 DNA reads as TGTGCCACCAGCGGGCTCCGGACAGGTCAGAAAGCTTTCTTT. The encoded protein is CATSGLRTGQKAFF.

This chain connects TRBV5-4 to TRBJ2-7, with 7 bases fitting TRBD1. The V and J ends lost 4 bases and 2 bases, in that order; junction bases with no gene match: 9. The CDR3 consists of 15 residues. CDR1 SGHNT and CDR2 YYREEE come from the germline V gene (reference sequence). This chain's CDR3 is CASSPTADRTYEQYF. The CDR3, as DNA: TGTGCCAGCAGCCCGACGGCGGACAGGACCTACGAGCAGTACTTC.

The chain joins TRBV29-1 to TRBJ2-7; D unclear. Germline loops: CDR1 SQVTM, CDR2 ANQGSEA. V was pared by 4 bases and J by 3 bases, with 13 bases between. The CDR3 covers 13 residues. This CDR3 reads CSVAIFGVYEQYF. As DNA, the CDR3 is TGCAGCGTTGCTATTTTTGGAGTCTACGAGCAGTACTTC.

The chain carries TRBV10-3 and TRBJ2-3, with TRBD2 matching 7 bases. CDR1 is ENHRY, CDR2 SYGVKD, per germline. V lost 3 bases to trimming and J lost 0 bases; unmatched junction nucleotides: 9. The CDR3 covers 17 residues. For the CDR3, the DNA is TGTGCCATCAGTGAATTTGGGGGGGACTTTAGCACAGATACGCAGTATTTT. This translates into CAISEFGGDFSTDTQYF.

This clone was detected many times. V gene TRBV28 combines with J gene TRBJ2-1; the match to TRBD2 covers 16 bases. The CDR3 is 17 residues long. V was clipped by 4 bases and J by 8 bases; unmatched bases: 8. Germline CDR1 is MDHEN and CDR2 is SYDVKM. CDR3 protein: CASSSRLGLAGGYEQFF. The CDR3 DNA reads as TGTGCCAGCAGTTCCCGCCTGGGACTAGCGGGAGGGTATGAGCAGTTCTTC.

The V gene is TRBV5-4, the J gene TRBJ2-5; TRBD1 might be the D (6 bases). Germline V gene lookup returns CDR1 SGHNT and CDR2 YYREEE (reference sequence). The CDR3 is made up of 15 amino acids. V lost 0 bases, J lost 5 bases, and 14 bases lay in between. CDR3 DNA: TGTGCCAGCAGCTTGGACCCGGGCCAGGGGGAGACCCAGTACTTC. This encodes CASSLDPGQGETQYF. The full variable domain, completed using reference TRBV5-4 and TRBJ2-5, is ETGVTQSPTHLIKTRGQQVTLRCSSQSGHNTVSWYQQALGQGPQFIFQYYREEENGRGNFPPRFSGLQFPNYSSELNVNALELDDSALYLCASSLDPGQGETQYFGPGTRLLVL.

The V call is TRBV6-4, the J call TRBJ2-2, with no clear D. The germline gives CDR1 MRHNA, CDR2 SNTAGT. V lost 6 bases and J lost 1, with 9 bases in between. The CDR3 length is 14 residues. CDR3 nucleotide sequence: TGTGCCAGCAGCGCGGAAAAGAACACCGGGGAGCTGTTTTTT. It encodes CASSAEKNTGELFF.

The V call is TRBV6-5, the J call TRBJ2-3; 11 nucleotides match TRBD2. Trimming at V came to 4 bases and at J to 1 base, leaving 1 base not matched to a gene. This CDR3 is built from 15 residues. Germline values: CDR1 MNHEY, CDR2 SVGAGI. The CDR3 DNA reads as TGTGCCAGCAGTTCGACTAGCGGGGGCACAGATACGCAGTATTTT. It codes for CASSSTSGGTDTQYF.

Comments on this clone: The sample contains more than one DNA sequence encoding this CDR3. The J gene is TRBJ2-1, the V gene TRBV5-1; TRBD1 is a possible D gene (5 bases). Germline lookup yields CDR1 SGHRS and CDR2 YFSETQ. CDR3 length: 15 residues. With 4 bases removed from V and 0 bases from J, the gap between germline ends came to 11 bases. The CDR3 nucleotides read TGCGCCAGCAGCGTAGACAGTAGCTCCTACAATGAGCAGTTCTTC. It is translated as CASSVDSSSYNEQFF.

The chain carries TRBV28 and TRBJ2-3, with no clear D. V was pared by 6 bases and J by 1 base, with 8 bases between. CDR3 length equals 13 residues. CDR1 and CDR2 (germline): MDHEN, SYDVKM. In DNA form, the CDR3 reads TGTGCCAGCAGGAACAGAGGCACAGATACGCAGTATTTT. Protein sequence: CASRNRGTDTQYF.

The rearrangement joins TRBV23-1 to TRBJ2-5; maybe TRBD2 (6 bases). TRBV23-1 carries the ORF label, with uncertain function. The CDR3 spans 14 residues. The V end lost 6 bases, the J end lost 1 base, and 12 bases lay between the germline ends. DNA for the CDR3: TGCGCCAGCAGCCAACGGGGGTCCCAAGAGACCCAGTACTTC. Its protein is CASSQRGSQETQYF.

The chain employs TRBV13 and TRBJ1-4; D call uncertain. V lost 5 bases to trimming and J lost 4 bases, with 20 bases between them. The CDR3 covers 17 residues. Germline loops: CDR1 PRHDT, CDR2 FYEKMQ (reference sequence). CDR3 sequence: CASSLGSGRPNNEKLFF. The DNA of the CDR3 is TGTGCCAGCAGCCTCGGAAGTGGGCGGCCGAATAATGAAAAACTGTTTTTT. Filled out from reference TRBV13 and TRBJ1-4, the complete variable domain reads AAGVIQSPRHLIKEKRETATLKCYPIPRHDTVYWYQQGPGQDPQFLISFYEKMQSDKGSIPDRFSAQQFSDYHSELNMSSLELGDSALYFCASSLGSGRPNNEKLFFGSGTQLSVL.

This chain uses TRBV6-1 with TRBJ1-1; D is unclear. CDR1 and CDR2 from the germline V gene are MNHNS and SASEGT. The length of the CDR3 is 13 residues. With 7 bases removed from V and 7 bases from J, the gap between germline ends came to 16 bases. The DNA of the CDR3 is TGTGCCAGCACCATAGAGACCTTATTTGAAGCTTTCTTT. Amino acids: CASTIETLFEAFF.

The chain has TRBV5-1 and TRBJ2-7; TRBD1 matches at 8 bases. The CDR3 has 15 amino acids. With 4 bases clipped from V and 4 bases from J, the junction kept 10 bases outside the gene matches. Germline V CDR1 and CDR2: SGHRS, YFSETQ. The CDR3, as DNA: TGCGCCAGCAGCCCGAGATCTACAGGGGGTTACGAGCAGTACTTC. Its translation is CASSPRSTGGYEQYF.

This clone has more than one count but fewer than ten. The chain couples TRBV19 to TRBJ1-5; 8 positions agree with TRBD1. The germline V gene has CDR1 LNHDA and CDR2 SQIVND (reference sequence). Trimming cost V 4 bases and J 2 bases; bases outside gene matches: 7. The CDR3 has 16 amino acids. CDR3 residues: CASSTTGGWRNQPQHF. CDR3 nucleotides: TGTGCCAGTAGTACCACAGGGGGATGGCGCAATCAGCCCCAGCATTTT.

The chain is built from TRBV21-1 and TRBJ2-1; the D segment call TRBD1 is taken from the table without a DNA check. TRBV21-1 is given as a pseudogene. The CDR3 length is 19 residues. The CDR3, as DNA: TGTGCCAGCAGCAAATTATTGGACAACGGGACAGGGTGGTACAATGAGCAGTTCTTC. Translating gives CASSKLLDNGTGWYNEQFF.

V gene TRBV6-5 combines with J gene TRBJ1-2; TRBD1 might be the D (5 bases). Trimming took 6 bases from V and 3 from J, leaving 8 bases between them. CDR1 is MNHEY, CDR2 SVGAGI, per germline. The CDR3 contains 12 residues. CDR3 protein: CASSGTDYGYTF. The CDR3 DNA reads TGTGCCAGCAGCGGGACCGACTATGGCTACACCTTC.

This chain connects TRBV2 to TRBJ1-2; 7 bases map to TRBD1. V gave up 6 bases and J gave up 8 bases; unmatched junction bases: 12. Per the germline V gene, CDR1 is SNHLY and CDR2 is FYNNEI. The CDR3 runs 14 residues. The CDR3 is CASSGQVHSAGYTF. Written as DNA, the CDR3 is TGTGCCAGCAGCGGACAGGTACACTCGGCCGGCTACACCTTC.